This T cell receptor (beta chain) was recorded in a study of sequential checkpoint blockade in melanoma. In the study overall: Arm A got nivolumab then ipilimumab; arm B the reverse, 1:1. Study observations and caveats: Tumor T-cell fraction and clonality correlated with PD-L1 and CD8+ counts. Rising tumor T-cell fraction and clonality meant about 30 times likelier benefit. Pretreatment TIL clonality tracked with response in the nivolumab-first arm.

The CDR3 extends over 17 amino acids. Germline V lookup: CDR1 MDHEN, CDR2 SYDVKM. Trimming cost V 7 bases and J 8 bases; bases outside gene matches: 16. This sample's treatment: randomized to nivolumab then ipilimumab (arm A) or the reverse (arm B). The count of this clone is one. As yet, its antigen is unknown. The protocol was immunoSEQ multiplex PCR, while the TCRdb copy is restricted to in-frame clones and leaves out a portion. Of thousands of clones in the sample, approximately 22% were seen once. Source: tumor tissue (inferred from file names), taken from a patient given nivolumab and ipilimumab in sequence. This TCR came from a human donor with melanoma. The chain links TRBV28 to TRBJ2-2, with 10 nucleotides matching TRBD1. In DNA, the CDR3 is TGTGCCAGCACTCAACCCCCGGGACAGGGGAGAGCGGGGGAGCTGTTTTTT. Translated, it gives CASTQPPGQGRAGELFF. The variable domain in full, completed from reference TRBV28 and TRBJ2-2, reads DVKVTQSSRYLVKRTGEKVFLECVQDMDHENMFWYRQDPGLGLRLIYFSYDVKMKEKGDIPEGYSVSREKKERFSLILESASTNQTSMYLCASTQPPGQGRAGELFFGEGSRLTVL.